These T cell receptor beta chains were read from a single sample in a study of neoadjuvant anti-PD-1 for oral cavity cancer. The assay was immunoSEQ multiplex PCR, and TCRdb's table has in-frame clones only and misses some. This table has thousands of clones, 70% to 80% appearing once. This material consisted of PBMCs, taken after nivolumab (anti-PD-1) treatment. These receptor sequences come from a person aged 35 to 85 with oral cavity squamous cell carcinoma. Each CDR3 is given with its conserved first and last residue. A D gene is named only where the DNA matches it firmly. Expanded clones are given a class, and other clones once, few, many or no size at all.

>-|-|TRBV19|TRBJ1-1
CASSIAGPMNTEAFF
TGTGCCAGTAGTATAGCTGGCCCCATGAACACTGAAGCTTTCTTT
>-|-|TRBV7-9|TRBJ1-6
CASSLAVWFSPLHF
TGTGCCAGCAGCTTAGCGGTGTGGTTTTCACCCCTCCACTTT
>-|-|TRBV7-9|TRBJ2-7
CASSLAPDGTYEQYF
TGTGCCAGCAGCTTAGCCCCGGACGGAACCTACGAGCAGTACTTC
>-|-|TRBV11-2|TRBJ2-2
CASSSRTANTGELFF
TGTGCCAGCAGCTCCCGGACAGCGAACACCGGGGAGCTGTTTTTT
>-|-|TRBV18|TRBJ2-1
CASSPPSAPYNEQFF
TGTGCCAGCTCACCACCGAGCGCCCCCTACAATGAGCAGTTCTTC
>-|-|TRBV15|TRBJ1-1
CATSRRGMNTEAFF
TGTGCCACCAGCAGACGGGGAATGAACACTGAAGCTTTCTTT
>-|-|TRBV28|TRBJ1-5
CASSGLRQPQHF
TGTGCCAGCAGTGGGCTGCGTCAGCCCCAGCATTTT
>-|-|TRBV6-1|TRBJ1-6
CASSDRYNSPLHF
TGTGCCAGCAGCGACAGGTATAATTCACCCCTCCACTTT
>-|TRBD2|TRBV7-3|TRBJ2-7
CASSLRLAGPYEQYF
TGTGCCAGCAGCTTAAGGCTAGCGGGCCCCTACGAGCAGTACTTC
>-|-|TRBV6-5|TRBJ2-7
CASSYNRGAYEQYF
TGTGCCAGCAGTTACAACAGAGGGGCCTACGAGCAGTACTTC
>once|-|TRBV9|TRBJ2-7
CASSPSRVNWYEQYF
TGTGCCAGCAGCCCCAGCAGGGTAAATTGGTACGAGCAGTACTTC
>-|-|TRBV5-1|TRBJ1-3
CASSPHTSSGNTIYF
TGCGCCAGCAGCCCGCACACAAGCTCTGGAAACACCATATATTTT
>-|-|TRBV5-6|TRBJ2-2
CASSLYPGNTGELFF
TGTGCCAGCAGCTTGTACCCGGGGAACACCGGGGAGCTGTTTTTT
>once|-|TRBV5-4|TRBJ1-6
CASSLVENSPLHF
TGTGCCAGCAGCTTGGTAGAAAATTCACCCCTCCACTTT
>-|-|TRBV4-1|TRBJ1-1
CASSNTGRAFF
TGCGCCAGCAGCAATACAGGGAGAGCTTTCTTT
>-|-|TRBV5-6|TRBJ1-1
CASRLVGTEAFF
TGTGCCAGCAGGCTGGTAGGCACTGAAGCTTTCTTT
>-|-|TRBV27|TRBJ1-5
CASSEYSNQPQHF
TGTGCCAGCAGTGAGTATAGCAATCAGCCCCAGCATTTT
>-|TRBD2|TRBV30|TRBJ2-1
CAWVPFRLAGERNNEQFF
TGTGCCTGGGTACCCTTTAGACTAGCGGGAGAGAGGAACAATGAGCAGTTCTTC
>-|-|TRBV5-1|TRBJ1-3
CASSLTGSGNTIYF
TGCGCCAGCAGCTTGACAGGATCTGGAAACACCATATATTTT
>-|-|TRBV2|TRBJ2-7
CASGVRHSYEQYF
TGTGCCAGCGGAGTGAGGCACTCTTACGAGCAGTACTTC
>once|-|TRBV5-8|TRBJ1-2
CASSLSGARGGYTF
TGTGCCAGCAGCCTTAGTGGTGCCAGGGGTGGCTACACCTTC
>-|TRBD1|TRBV30|TRBJ2-7
CACIRDRGGEQYF
TGTGCCTGCATACGGGACAGGGGAGGCGAGCAGTACTTC
>-|-|TRBV19|TRBJ1-3
CASSPPGRKTGNTIYF
TGTGCCAGTAGCCCCCCCGGGCGGAAAACTGGAAACACCATATATTTT
>-|-|TRBV18|TRBJ1-5
CASSPTNLYSNQPQHF
TGTGCCAGCTCACCGACAAACCTTTATAGCAATCAGCCCCAGCATTTT
>-|-|TRBV7-9|TRBJ1-1
CASSFGVAVGGTEAFF
TGTGCCAGCAGCTTTGGAGTGGCGGTGGGAGGCACTGAAGCTTTCTTT
>-|-|TRBV2|TRBJ2-1
CASSETGLGNEQFF
TGTGCCAGCAGTGAGACTGGACTGGGCAATGAGCAGTTCTTC
>-|-|TRBV10-2|TRBJ2-3
CASSDRDTQYF
TGCGCCAGCAGTGACAGGGATACGCAGTATTTT
>-|-|TRBV10-3|TRBJ1-2
CATGQKPNYGYTF
TGTGCCACCGGGCAAAAGCCTAACTATGGCTACACCTTC
>-|TRBD1|TRBV7-9|TRBJ1-4
CASSPRGTGGAANEKLFF
TGTGCCAGCAGCCCCAGGGGGACAGGGGGCGCAGCTAATGAAAAACTGTTTTTT
>-|-|TRBV6-1|TRBJ2-7
CASSEARAAYEQYF
TGTGCCAGCAGTGAAGCGCGGGCGGCTTACGAGCAGTACTTC
>-|-|TRBV5-4|TRBJ1-2
CASSLGPEYGYTF
TGTGCCAGCAGCTTGGGTCCTGAATATGGCTACACCTTC
>-|-|TRBV7-9|TRBJ2-7
CAGTDLDYEQYF
TGTGCCGGAACGGACCTAGACTACGAGCAGTACTTC
>-|TRBD1|TRBV28|TRBJ2-2
CASSFVGGPGELFF
TGTGCCAGCAGTTTTGTAGGGGGCCCCGGGGAGCTGTTTTTT
>few|-|TRBV5-6|TRBJ1-4
CASSLERARGTEKLFF
TGTGCCAGCAGCTTGGAGAGGGCCAGGGGCACTGAAAAACTGTTTTTT
>few|-|TRBV12-5|TRBJ1-1
CASALTVSNTEAFF
TGTGCTAGTGCCCTGACAGTATCGAACACTGAAGCTTTCTTT
>-|TRBD1|TRBV15|TRBJ2-6
CATSRDPAGGFLSGANVLTF
TGTGCCACCAGCAGAGACCCGGCAGGGGGATTCCTCTCTGGGGCCAACGTCCTGACTTTC
>few|-|TRBV29-1|TRBJ2-7
CSVEEGAYEQYF
TGCAGCGTTGAAGAAGGAGCCTACGAGCAGTACTTC
>few|-|TRBV5-6|TRBJ2-1
CASSWGSGLSGDEQFF
TGTGCCAGCAGCTGGGGCTCGGGGCTATCGGGGGATGAGCAGTTCTTC
>once|-|TRBV5-6|TRBJ2-7
CASSLRGGSYEQYF
TGTGCCAGCAGCCTTAGGGGGGGCTCCTACGAGCAGTACTTC
>-|-|TRBV19|TRBJ1-2
CASSIGAGDGYTF
TGTGCCAGTAGTATAGGAGCAGGGGACGGCTACACCTTC
>-|TRBD2|TRBV7-9|TRBJ2-2
CASSSSGSWAGELFF
TGTGCCAGCAGCTCCAGCGGGAGTTGGGCCGGGGAGCTGTTTTTT
>-|TRBD1|TRBV18|TRBJ2-7
CASSGDRGMGEQYF
TGTGCCAGCTCAGGGGACAGGGGAATGGGCGAGCAGTACTTC
>few|-|TRBV5-1|TRBJ1-1
CASRGRLNTEAFF
TGCGCCAGCAGGGGACGGTTGAACACTGAAGCTTTCTTT
>-|-|TRBV6-1|TRBJ1-5
CASSEVFDQPQHF
TGTGCCAGCAGTGAAGTTTTCGATCAGCCCCAGCATTTT
>few|TRBD1|TRBV12-5|TRBJ2-7
CARDPGTGGRSYEQYF
TGTGCTAGGGACCCCGGGACAGGGGGCAGGAGCTACGAGCAGTACTTC
>few|-|TRBV7-9|TRBJ1-3
CASSLSGNGNTIYF
TGTGCCAGCAGCTTATCAGGGAACGGAAACACCATATATTTT
>-|TRBD2|TRBV7-9|TRBJ2-4
CASSVTSGGPEVQYF
TGTGCCAGCAGCGTGACTAGCGGGGGGCCAGAGGTGCAGTACTTC
>-|-|TRBV5-4|TRBJ2-2
CASSIETRAGELFF
TGTGCCAGCAGCATAGAGACTAGAGCCGGGGAGCTGTTTTTT
>-|-|TRBV27|TRBJ2-7
CASSFNRGSGMGYEQYF
TGTGCCAGCAGTTTTAACAGGGGAAGCGGGATGGGATACGAGCAGTACTTC
>-|TRBD2|TRBV5-4|TRBJ2-3
CASTNSGPGEDTQYF
TGTGCCAGCACCAATAGCGGGCCGGGGGAAGATACGCAGTATTTT
>-|TRBD1|TRBV9|TRBJ1-4
CASSTQGARGEKLFF
TGTGCCAGCAGCACCCAGGGGGCGCGAGGTGAAAAACTGTTTTTT
>once|-|TRBV7-3|TRBJ2-1
CASSLDGSSYNEQFF
TGTGCCAGCAGCTTAGACGGGAGCTCCTACAATGAGCAGTTCTTC
>once|-|TRBV5-1|TRBJ1-4
CASSLRQAATNEKLFF
TGCGCCAGCAGCTTGCGGCAAGCTGCAACTAATGAAAAACTGTTTTTT
>-|-|TRBV7-9|TRBJ1-2
CASSMGDYGYTF
TGTGCCAGCAGCATGGGAGACTATGGCTACACCTTC
>-|-|TRBV2|TRBJ2-2
CASRRDTGELFF
TGTGCCAGCAGGCGTGACACCGGGGAGCTGTTTTTT
>-|TRBD1|TRBV10-1|TRBJ2-7
CASSFNPTGTEQYF
TGCGCCAGCAGTTTCAACCCGACAGGGACCGAGCAGTACTTC
>-|TRBD2|TRBV19|TRBJ2-2
CASRPGTSGKTGELFF
TGTGCCAGTAGACCCGGGACTAGCGGGAAAACCGGGGAGCTGTTTTTT